This T cell receptor beta chain stems from a study of cytomegalovirus exposure and HLA in healthy donors. Primers for the PCR totalled 60 Vbeta and 13 Jbeta. Profiling relied on immunoSEQ multiplex PCR, and the TCRdb table lists in-frame clones only, not all of them. This table has some 170,000 clones, 79% appearing once. This clone showed up just once. The germline CDR1 and CDR2 sequences are MNHNS and SASEGT. Trimming shortened V by 2 bases and J by 7 bases, and 9 bases separated the two germline ends. The CDR3 has 13 residues. The clonotype originates from a man aged 35-49 years in good health and CMV-seronegative. Sequencing was carried out using PBMCs. The chain employs TRBV6-1 and TRBJ2-4, with D perhaps TRBD1 (6 bases). This chain's CDR3 is CASSEIQGNIQYF. The CDR3 coding sequence is TGTGCCAGCAGTGAAATACAGGGTAACATTCAGTACTTC.